The 3 T cell receptor beta chains below come from one sample, sequenced in a study of response to subunit inactivated influenza vaccine. TCRdb passed the RT-PCR reads through MiXCR, listing each CDR3 protein once. The top ten hold 8.5% to 14% of the sample, which has about 610,000 distinct CDR3 sequences, 14% seen once. The starting material was PBMCs from blood, obtained approximately 12 days after vaccination. These receptors came from a man between 50 and 59 years old who received an inactivated influenza vaccine.

This clonotype was seen a handful of times. V usage is TRBV4-3 and J usage is TRBJ2-2; 11 bases map to TRBD2. Trimming cost V 2 bases and J 6 bases; bases outside gene matches: 5. The CDR3 totals 16 residues. In germline, CDR1 is LGHNA, CDR2 YSLEER. The CDR3 DNA follows: TGCGCCAGCAGCCAATTGGCTAGCGGGAGGCCCGGGGAGCTGTTTTTT. The encoded protein is CASSQLASGRPGELFF.

The V call is TRBV2, the J call TRBJ1-3; D not certain. The CDR3 loop spans 11 amino acids. Germline assignment: CDR1 SNHLY and CDR2 FYNNEI. With 6 bases removed from V and 4 bases from J, the gap between germline ends came to 4 bases. The CDR3 DNA sequence: TGTGCCAGCAGCGCCGGAAACACCATATATTTT. Its protein is CASSAGNTIYF.

This rearrangement joins TRBV4-2 to TRBJ2-3, with 7 positions matching TRBD1. The junction had 4 bases not matched to a gene; V was cut back by 1 base and J by 6 bases. This CDR3 has 14 amino acids. CDR1 and CDR2 from the germline V gene are LGHNA and YNFKEQ. The CDR3 sequence: CASSQGGQTDTQYF. The CDR3 coding sequence is TGTGCCAGCAGCCAAGGGGGACAGACGGATACGCAGTATTTT.